The 3 T cell receptor beta chains reported below all come from one sample, sequenced in a study of Ad26.COV2.S vaccination and SARS-CoV-2 variants. TCRdb's table, derived via immunoSEQ multiplex PCR, lists solely in-frame clones and lacks some. The sample yields 380,000 or so clones, roughly 90% seen once. Treatment indicated: 15 to 20 received Ad26.COV2.S at low or high dose, single or two shots; several received placebo; per-sample allocation not given. The samples date from day 63 after the first vaccine or placebo injection. Source: peripheral blood, taken in a trial of Ad26.COV2.S vaccine versus placebo. All receptors come from a person aged 18 to 65 who received the Ad26.COV2.S COVID-19 vaccine or a placebo.

This chain links TRBV11-2 with TRBJ2-1, with TRBD2 matching over 15 bases. The CDR3 covers 19 residues. Germline V gene sequence: CDR1 SGHAT, CDR2 FQNNGV. The junction had 13 bases not matched to a gene; V was cut back by 4 bases and J by 6 bases. The CDR3 protein is CASSYPRGGLAGGGNEQFF. The CDR3 DNA sequence: TGTGCCAGCAGCTACCCGAGGGGCGGACTAGCGGGAGGGGGCAATGAGCAGTTCTTC.

The chain uses TRBV6-1 and TRBJ1-2; D remains ambiguous. Trimming cost V 1 base and J 1 base, with 4 bases left between them. CDR3 length: 13 amino acids. In germline, CDR1 is MNHNS, CDR2 SASEGT. The CDR3, as DNA: TGTGCCAGCAGTGAAGTGATTAACTATGGCTACACCTTC. It yields the protein CASSEVINYGYTF.

The chain is built from TRBV5-6 and TRBJ2-7; weak D call: TRBD1 (5 bases). Germline V lookup: CDR1 SGHDT, CDR2 YYEEEE. V was shortened by 1 base and J by 5 bases, with 7 bases between the two germline ends. The CDR3 totals 12 residues. The CDR3 reads CASSLSRDEQYF. The CDR3 nucleotides read TGTGCCAGCAGCTTGAGCAGGGACGAGCAGTACTTC.